This TCR beta chain was documented in a study of shared clonotypes between healthy human individuals. Study-wide results and caveats: Donors were few, which limited the genetic and exposure-history diversity represented. Though the depth was large, rarefaction showed that sorted-subset sequencing was incomplete.

Deep-level running was used for the assay. The repertoire was sequenced with immunoSEQ multiplex PCR; TCRdb's copy has only in-frame clones and lacks some. The table records 1.5 million to 2.5 million clones, less than 95% of them present only once. CD45RO-negative cells were positively selected for CCR7, leaving out terminally differentiated effector memory CD45RA+ cells. Study donors comprised healthy, HIV-negative adults devoid of recent acute infection or vaccination. Trimming left V 4 bases short and J 0 bases short, with 11 bases between. Germline lookup yields CDR1 SGHTA and CDR2 FQGNSA. This CDR3 is 15 amino acids long. A note on this clone: Its antigen is as yet unknown.

Sequencing used naive CD8+ T cells sorted from blood. This chain links TRBV7-2 with TRBJ2-3; D unclear. The clonotype originates from a man aged 18 to 29 in good health. This CDR3 reads CASSSLWLSTDTQYF. In nucleotides, the CDR3 is TGTGCCAGCAGCTCCTTATGGCTCAGCACAGATACGCAGTATTTT.